Below, 23 T cell receptor beta chains from the same sample are listed, as sequenced in a study of blood T cells in healthy people across ages. A second roughly 6 to 11 cycle PCR used barcoded and J-beta primers. MiXCR, applied by TCRdb to the 5' RACE reads, yields one record per CDR3 protein. Found here are approximately 600,000 distinct CDR3 sequences, approximately 50% of them singletons; the top ten hold 30% to 45%. Sequencing used blood. The receptor set was obtained from a man aged 55 to 70 in good health.

The table lists this clonotype with a few counts. This chain links TRBV3-1 with TRBJ2-5; D is perhaps TRBD2 (5 bases). Per the germline V gene, CDR1 is LGHDT and CDR2 is YNNKEL (reference sequence). Trimming stripped 0 bases from V and 5 bases from J, with 13 bases between. CDR3 length: 15 amino acids. CDR3 protein: CASSQDGVGAETQYF. CDR3 DNA: TGTGCCAGCAGCCAAGACGGCGTGGGAGCTGAGACCCAGTACTTC.

The sample holds a few counts of this clonotype. The chain joins TRBV4-3 to TRBJ2-7; 9 nucleotides align to TRBD1. This CDR3 has 15 amino acids. Germline CDR1 and CDR2: LGHNA and YSLEER. The V segment lost 5 bases and the J segment 0 bases; nucleotides outside the gene matches: 5. CDR3 bases: TGCGCCAGCAGCGCCGGGACAGGGTACTCCTACGAGCAGTACTTC. It is translated as CASSAGTGYSYEQYF.

In this sample, this clonotype turned up once. The rearrangement joins TRBV5-1 to TRBJ1-4, with D unresolved. The CDR3 has 15 amino acids. The V and J ends lost 4 bases and 1 base respectively, with 11 bases between them. Germline V gene sequence: CDR1 SGHRS, CDR2 YFSETQ. CDR3 sequence reads: CASSQQGRTNEKLFF. The CDR3 bases are TGCGCCAGCAGCCAGCAAGGGAGAACTAATGAAAAACTGTTTTTT.

The chain has TRBV10-3 and TRBJ2-3; D uncertain. V gave up 8 bases and J gave up 0 bases, with 6 bases separating them. There are 12 residues in the CDR3. Germline V CDR1 and CDR2: ENHRY, SYGVKD. CDR3 protein: CAIAWSTDTQYF. In nucleotides, the CDR3 is TGTGCCATCGCGTGGAGCACAGATACGCAGTATTTT.

The DNA for the CDR3 is TGTGCCAGCAGTTACCTTGCGGGGGCAGCGGAGACCCAGTACTTC. Protein: CASSYLAGAAETQYF. The rearrangement joins TRBV6-2 or TRBV6-3 to TRBJ2-7; D may be TRBD2 (7 bases). The end of the DNA is better explained by TRBJ2-5, so the J call may be wrong. The CDR3 runs 15 residues. Germline V lookup: CDR1 MNHEY, CDR2 SVGEGT.

This sequence joins TRBV7-2 and TRBJ1-1; 10 bases agree with TRBD1. With 5 bases clipped from V and 3 bases from J, the junction kept 9 bases outside the gene matches. In germline, CDR1 is SGHTA, CDR2 FQGNSA. This CDR3 is built from 16 residues. The CDR3: CASSPLGQGWDTEAFF. As DNA, the CDR3 is TGTGCCAGCAGCCCCCTGGGACAGGGGTGGGACACTGAAGCTTTCTTT.

This clonotype has just one count. The V gene is TRBV9, the J gene TRBJ2-7; D not certain. Gene TRBJ2-5 matches the end of the DNA better, so the J call may be wrong. The CDR3 runs 15 residues. The V gene's germline CDR1 is SGDLS and CDR2 YYNGEE. CDR3 amino acids: CASSVDSDSRETQYF. The CDR3 DNA follows: TGTGCCAGCAGCGTAGATAGTGATAGTCGGGAGACCCAGTACTTC.

The chain uses TRBV10-3 and TRBJ1-1; no clear D gene. The CDR3 length is 14 residues. V lost 4 bases, J lost 0 bases, and 9 bases lay in between. Germline-derived CDR1 and CDR2 are ENHRY and SYGVKD. In nucleotides, the CDR3 is TGTGCCATCAGTGGTCCAGAAATGAACACTGAAGCTTTCTTT. Translated, it gives CAISGPEMNTEAFF.

The chain employs TRBV20-1 and TRBJ1-3; no firm D call. Germline V gene data show CDR1 as DFQATT and CDR2 as SNEGSKA (reference sequence). V dropped 3 bases and J dropped 0 bases, with 12 bases sitting between them. The CDR3 runs 15 residues. The CDR3 loop is CSARWGTYSGNTIYF. The CDR3 region has the DNA TGCAGTGCTAGGTGGGGTACCTACTCTGGAAACACCATATATTTT.

This rearrangement joins TRBV7-6 to TRBJ2-1; 9 bases line up with TRBD2. Germline values: CDR1 SGHVS, CDR2 FNYEAQ. V dropped 2 bases and J dropped 6; count of bases not matched to a gene: 14. The CDR3 runs to 18 residues. DNA of the CDR3: TGTGCCAGCAGCTTACCCCCGGGCCTAGCGGGGTCAACCAATGAGCAGTTCTTC. Protein product: CASSLPPGLAGSTNEQFF.

This chain uses TRBV12-3 or TRBV12-4 with TRBJ1-2, with D perhaps TRBD1 (6 bases). The CDR3 totals 15 residues. V lost 1 base to trimming and J lost 8 bases, with 17 bases between them. In nucleotides, the CDR3 is TGTGCCAGCAGTTTAGGTATCAGGGGAAAGGTCGGCTACACCTTC. This gives the protein CASSLGIRGKVGYTF.

This chain uses TRBV7-9 with TRBJ2-1; 9 bases are a match to TRBD1. Germline CDR1 is SEHNR and CDR2 is FQNEAQ (reference sequence). CDR3 length: 16 amino acids. V shed 3 bases, J shed 4 bases, and the junction held 7 bases outside the gene matches. CDR3 DNA: TGTGCCAGCAGCTTTTACGGGACAGGGCATTACAATGAGCAGTTCTTC. Translation: CASSFYGTGHYNEQFF.

The chain combines TRBV28 with TRBJ2-2, with 7 bases identical to TRBD2. CDR1 is MDHEN and CDR2 is SYDVKM in the germline V gene. The length of the CDR3 is 18 residues. The junction had 14 bases not matched to a gene; V was cut back by 5 bases and J by 2 bases. Here the CDR3 DNA reads TGTGCCAGCAGTCCCCAGGTCGGTGGGGGGGATAACACCGGGGAGCTGTTTTTT. It yields the protein CASSPQVGGGDNTGELFF.

CDR3 bases: TGTGCCAGCAGTTACTCTAAGGACAGGGCGTTTGAAAACACCATATATTTT. Protein: CASSYSKDRAFENTIYF. The chain couples TRBV6-5 to TRBJ1-3, with 8 bases matching TRBD1. Per germline, CDR1 MNHEY and CDR2 SVGAGI. J lost 6 bases, V lost 0 bases, and 10 bases had no gene match. The CDR3 sequence is 17 residues long.

The gene calls are TRBV12-3 or TRBV12-4 and TRBJ1-2; a possible D gene is TRBD1 (5 bases). V shed 6 bases and J shed 5 bases, with 13 bases lying between them. The CDR3 runs 13 residues. CDR3 sequence reads: CASRSSTAYGYTF. The CDR3 bases are TGTGCCAGCAGGAGCTCGACAGCATATGGCTACACCTTC.

The rearrangement links TRBV12-3 or TRBV12-4 to TRBJ2-5; TRBD1 matches 8 bases. The trim removed 4 bases at V and 3 bases at J, leaving 10 bases unmatched. The CDR3 is made up of 16 amino acids. The CDR3 nucleotides read TGTGCCAGCAGTTCCCCGACAGGGGCGGGCGAAGAGACCCAGTACTTC. This translates into CASSSPTGAGEETQYF.

This clonotype was detected only a few times. V and J are TRBV15 and TRBJ2-1, with 10 positions matching TRBD2. CDR1 and CDR2 from the germline V gene are LNHNV and YYDKDF (reference sequence). V lost 6 bases and J lost 4; bases outside the gene matches: 6. This CDR3 region has 15 residues. The CDR3 loop is CATSASGGSYNEQFF. The CDR3 nucleotides are TGTGCCACCAGTGCTAGCGGGGGCTCATACAATGAGCAGTTCTTC. The full variable domain, in which reference TRBV15 and TRBJ2-1 provide the parts outside the CDR3, is DAMVIQNPRYQVTQFGKPVTLSCSQTLNHNVMYWYQQKSSQAPKLLFHYYDKDFNNEADTPDNFQSRRPNTSFCFLDIRSPGLGDTAMYLCATSASGGSYNEQFFGPGTRLTVL.

Only a few counts were recorded for this clonotype. V usage is TRBV7-9 and J usage is TRBJ2-3, with D unclear. Trimming took off 4 bases at V and 2 bases at J, with 13 bases between the two ends. This CDR3 region has 15 residues. The V gene's germline CDR1 is SEHNR and CDR2 FQNEAQ (reference sequence). The CDR3 DNA sequence: TGTGCCAGCAGCTCCCTCGGAACGTCCACAGATACGCAGTATTTT. This encodes CASSSLGTSTDTQYF.

This chain uses TRBV2 with TRBJ1-5, with TRBD1 identical over 8 bases. The CDR3 contains 16 residues. J was trimmed by 0 bases and V by 6 bases; bases with no gene match: 7. Germline V gene lookup returns CDR1 SNHLY and CDR2 FYNNEI. The CDR3 region is CASRTGVTNSNQPQHF. The CDR3 coding sequence is TGTGCCAGCAGGACAGGGGTCACAAATAGCAATCAGCCCCAGCATTTT.

This clonotype was detected a few times. The rearrangement uses TRBV7-9 and TRBJ2-5, with 8 bases aligning to TRBD1. This CDR3 spans 14 amino acids. Germline loops: CDR1 SEHNR, CDR2 FQNEAQ (reference sequence). The V gene end was trimmed by 5 bases and the J gene end by 5 bases; junction bases not matched to a gene: 7. The CDR3 sequence is CASSQTGASETQYF. CDR3 DNA: TGTGCCAGCAGCCAGACAGGGGCGTCGGAGACCCAGTACTTC. The variable domain in full, with the rest retrieved from reference TRBV7-9 and TRBJ2-5, is DTGVSQNPRHKITKRGQNVTFRCDPISEHNRLYWYRQTLGQGPEFLTYFQNEAQLEKSRLLSDRFSAERPKGSFSTLEIQRTEQGDSAMYLCASSQTGASETQYFGPGTRLLVL.

The rearrangement uses TRBV15 and TRBJ2-5; D ambiguous. TRBJ2-7 matches the DNA end more closely, so the J call is doubtful. Germline lookup yields CDR1 LNHNV and CDR2 YYDKDF (reference sequence). The CDR3 consists of 17 residues. The CDR3 DNA reads as TGTGCCACCAGCAGAGATAAGGCCAGCCGAATCATCTACGAGCAGTACTTC. This gives the protein CATSRDKASRIIYEQYF.

V usage is TRBV12-3 or TRBV12-4 and J usage is TRBJ2-3; the D is unclear. The CDR3 has 14 amino acids. The ends were cut back, 6 bases at V and 2 bases at J, with 12 bases in the middle. CDR3 bases: TGTGCCAGCAGCCGAAGAAGCGTCACAGATACGCAGTATTTT. Encoded protein: CASSRRSVTDTQYF.

CDR3 amino acids: CASSYRTRAENYEQYF. DNA for the CDR3: TGTGCCAGCAGTTACCGGACCAGGGCAGAAAACTACGAGCAGTACTTC. The genes are TRBV6-5 and TRBJ2-7, with D possibly matching TRBD1 (5 bases). The V end lost 2 bases, the J end lost 3 bases, and 17 bases lay between the germline ends. This CDR3 has 16 amino acids. Germline CDR1 and CDR2: MNHEY and SVGAGI.